Below, 23 T cell receptor beta chains from the same sample are listed, as sequenced in a study of shared clonotypes between healthy human individuals. TCRdb's table, derived via immunoSEQ multiplex PCR, lists solely in-frame clones and lacks some. The data contain some 2.4 million clones, approximately 93% of them singletons. The sample taken for sequencing was naive CD4+ T cells from PBMCs. Noted subset: CD45RA+ positively selected. These receptors were obtained from a man in his late teens or twenties in good health. Some clones in this sample may be carry-over from other donors' samples.

This chain connects TRBV28 to TRBJ1-5; tentatively, D is TRBD1 (5 bases). V gave up 0 bases and J gave up 2 bases, with 11 bases separating them. The CDR3 is 16 residues long. CDR1 MDHEN and CDR2 SYDVKM come from the germline V gene. Here the CDR3 DNA reads TGTGCCAGCAGTTTATGGGGGACGGGGCGCAATCAGCCCCAGCATTTT. Translation: CASSLWGTGRNQPQHF.

The J gene is TRBJ2-2, the V gene TRBV6-1; D remains unclear. Germline V gene sequence: CDR1 MNHNS, CDR2 SASEGT. The CDR3 spans 14 residues. Trimming took 1 base from V and 5 from J, leaving 8 bases between them. CDR3 in DNA: TGTGCCAGCAGTGAAGTACGTGCTACCGGGGAGCTGTTTTTT. Encoded protein: CASSEVRATGELFF.

The rearrangement joins TRBV6-1 to TRBJ1-1, with D unresolved. The CDR3 is 14 amino acids. The V end was cut by 3 bases, the J end by 1 base, with 9 bases between. Germline V gene data show CDR1 as MNHNS and CDR2 as SASEGT. CDR3 coding DNA: TGTGCCAGCAGTGACCGGGCAGGGAACACTGAAGCTTTCTTT. Translation: CASSDRAGNTEAFF.

V and J are TRBV6-5 and TRBJ1-3, with TRBD1 as a possible D gene (6 bases). The CDR3 totals 14 residues. Germline V gives CDR1 MNHEY, CDR2 SVGAGI. The V gene lost 2 bases and the J gene lost 7 bases, with 12 bases spanning the gap. The CDR3 DNA sequence: TGTGCCAGCAGTTACCGGGGAGGGGGGAACACCATATATTTT. Protein: CASSYRGGGNTIYF.

V gene TRBV11-2 combines with J gene TRBJ1-2; D might be TRBD1 (6 bases). V lost 4 bases, J lost 8 bases, and 20 bases lay in between. The CDR3 runs 15 residues. The germline gives CDR1 SGHAT, CDR2 FQNNGV. The CDR3 nucleotides are TGTGCCAGCAGCTCTGGTAGCGGGGGCGCAAGGGGCTACACCTTC. Translating it yields CASSSGSGGARGYTF.

This chain connects TRBV15 to TRBJ2-1; tentative D call: TRBD2 (6 bases). The CDR3 extends over 16 amino acids. Germline CDR1 is LNHNV and CDR2 is YYDKDF (reference sequence). V lost 2 bases and J lost 9, with 20 bases in between. The CDR3 protein is CATSRPTSQLHSEQFF. CDR3 DNA sequence: TGTGCCACCAGCAGACCGACTAGTCAACTCCACAGTGAGCAGTTCTTC.

The chain couples TRBV19 to TRBJ1-2; 7 nucleotides match TRBD1. Losses at the gene ends were 6 bases for V and 3 bases for J; bases not matched to a gene: 4. In germline, CDR1 is LNHDA, CDR2 SQIVND (reference sequence). This CDR3 comprises 13 residues. CDR3 DNA: TGTGCCAGTAGGTCCAGGGGGGACTATGGCTACACCTTC. This codes for CASRSRGDYGYTF.

The chain has TRBV2 and TRBJ1-1, with D possibly matching TRBD1 (6 bases). The CDR3 has 15 amino acids. Trimming pared 7 bases from V and 0 bases from J, leaving 15 bases between. Germline CDR1 and CDR2: SNHLY and FYNNEI. The DNA of the CDR3 is TGTGCCAGCACCTCTCGCGGGGGCGTGAACACTGAAGCTTTCTTT. Translated, it gives CASTSRGGVNTEAFF.

J is TRBJ1-5 and V is TRBV4-2; D call uncertain. The CDR3 has 16 amino acids. Germline V CDR1 and CDR2: LGHNA, YNFKEQ. Trimming cost V 0 bases and J 0 bases, with 9 bases left between them. CDR3 nucleotide sequence: TGTGCCAGCAGCCAAGATTGGCCCTATAGCAATCAGCCCCAGCATTTT. This codes for CASSQDWPYSNQPQHF.

The chain recombines TRBV7-9 with TRBJ1-2; TRBD1 is a possible D gene (5 bases). Trimming took off 5 bases at V and 0 bases at J, with 16 bases between the two ends. CDR1 is SEHNR, CDR2 FQNEAQ, per germline (reference sequence). This CDR3 spans 16 amino acids. DNA of the CDR3: TGTGCCAGCAGCCCGAAATGGGGGGTCCCTAACTATGGCTACACCTTC. Residues: CASSPKWGVPNYGYTF.

Worth noting for this clone: The sample has other DNA sequences that encode this CDR3 too. The V call is TRBV2, the J call TRBJ1-1; unclear D gene. This CDR3 has 13 amino acids. Trimming stripped 0 bases from V and 5 bases from J, with 7 bases between. Germline values: CDR1 SNHLY, CDR2 FYNNEI. The DNA for the CDR3 is TGTGCCAGCAGTGAAGCACGAGGGACTGAAGCTTTCTTT. Protein product: CASSEARGTEAFF.

The genes are TRBV6-6 and TRBJ2-7, with TRBD1 matching 7 bases. The CDR3 length is 14 residues. The trim removed 2 bases at V and 3 bases at J, leaving 4 bases unmatched. Germline CDR1 MNHNY, CDR2 SVGAGI (reference sequence). The CDR3 protein is CASSYTNRGYEQYF. The DNA of the CDR3 is TGTGCCAGCAGTTACACGAACAGGGGCTACGAGCAGTACTTC.

The chain combines TRBV5-3 with TRBJ1-1; a possible D gene is TRBD1 (5 bases). TRBV5-3 is labeled an ORF, and its function is uncertain. This CDR3 contains 14 residues. Trimming cost V 5 bases and J 1 base, with 12 bases left between them. The CDR3 bases are TGTGCCAGAAGTATCGGGGGGAGGAACACTGAAGCTTTCTTT. It translates to CARSIGGRNTEAFF.

This clone was seen more than once but under ten times. The rearrangement uses TRBV11-3 and TRBJ2-2; D unresolved. The CDR3 loop spans 12 amino acids. Germline lookup yields CDR1 SGHNT and CDR2 YENEEA. V lost 0 bases, J lost 6 bases, and 2 bases lay in between. CDR3 DNA sequence: TGTGCCAGCAGCTTAGAGGCCGGGGAGCTGTTTTTT. Residues: CASSLEAGELFF.

The V gene is TRBV7-3, the J gene TRBJ2-1; D is possibly TRBD1 (6 bases). Germline CDR1 reads SGHTA; CDR2 reads FQGTGA. Trimming pared 8 bases from V and 4 bases from J, leaving 12 bases between. The CDR3 consists of 13 residues. CDR3 in DNA: TGTGCCAGCTCTAGGGGACAATACAATGAGCAGTTCTTC. Amino acid sequence: CASSRGQYNEQFF.

This clone was counted once. The rearrangement joins TRBV7-9 to TRBJ2-3; 10 bases map to TRBD2. The CDR3 is made up of 15 amino acids. Germline lookup yields CDR1 SEHNR and CDR2 FQNEAQ (reference sequence). With V trimmed by 1 base and J by 4 bases, 2 bases remained unmatched. CDR3 bases: TGTGCCAGCAGCTTAGGACTAGCGGGCTCAGATACGCAGTATTTT. This translates into CASSLGLAGSDTQYF.

This sequence joins TRBV6-6 and TRBJ1-1; D might be TRBD1 (5 bases). CDR1 is MNHNY, CDR2 SVGAGI, per germline (reference sequence). The CDR3 length is 14 residues. V lost 2 bases to trimming and J lost 1 base, with 8 bases between them. The CDR3 loop is CASSYRGGNTEAFF. For the CDR3, the DNA is TGTGCCAGCAGTTACCGTGGGGGGAACACTGAAGCTTTCTTT.

Remarks on this clone: The identical CDR3 is also encoded by other nucleotide sequences in the sample. This chain uses TRBV5-1 with TRBJ2-1, with 12 bases that match TRBD2. The germline V gene has CDR1 SGHRS and CDR2 YFSETQ. The CDR3 loop spans 15 amino acids. J gave up 7 bases and V 3 bases, and 5 bases lay outside the gene matches. The CDR3 loop reads CASSSTGTSGNEQFF. Written as DNA, the CDR3 is TGCGCCAGCAGCTCCACCGGGACTAGCGGGAATGAGCAGTTCTTC.

Concerning this clone itself: Other DNA sequences within the sample encode an identical CDR3. V is TRBV18 and J is TRBJ2-7; 11 bases map to TRBD2. The CDR3 is 14 amino acids. Trimming cost V 3 bases and J 7 bases; bases outside gene matches: 5. Germline CDR1 reads KGHSH; CDR2 reads LQKENI. The CDR3 coding sequence is TGTGCCAGCTCACCTACTAGCGGGAGTTTTGAGCAGTACTTC. Encoded protein: CASSPTSGSFEQYF.

This clone appeared a single time. This sample includes further DNA sequences coding for the same CDR3. This chain uses TRBV7-2 with TRBJ2-7, with no clear D. Trimming took 5 bases from V and 0 from J, leaving 14 bases between them. CDR3 size: 15 residues. In germline, CDR1 is SGHTA, CDR2 FQGNSA. Here the CDR3 DNA reads TGTGCCAGCAGCCTTCGCACGTCGAGCTCCTACGAGCAGTACTTC. This gives the protein CASSLRTSSSYEQYF.

The rearrangement uses TRBV7-8 and TRBJ2-1; weak D call: TRBD2 (5 bases). Germline CDR1 reads SGHVS; CDR2 reads FQNEAQ. V was shortened by 5 bases and J by 8 bases, with 13 bases between the two germline ends. The CDR3 runs to 13 residues. This chain's CDR3 is CASSPRSGHEQFF. CDR3 DNA sequence: TGTGCCAGCAGCCCCAGGAGCGGTCATGAGCAGTTCTTC.

The chain links TRBV5-6 to TRBJ1-3, with D unresolved. Looked up from germline, CDR1 is SGHDT and CDR2 is YYEEEE. Deletions cut 3 bases from V and 4 bases from J, with 14 bases between. CDR3 length: 15 amino acids. CDR3 bases: TGTGCCAGCAGCTCGGGCCCCTCAACGGGAAACACCATATATTTT. Translation: CASSSGPSTGNTIYF.

The chain links TRBV19 to TRBJ2-5; TRBD1 is a possible D gene (6 bases). This CDR3 is 15 amino acids long. V was shortened by 3 bases and J by 6 bases, with 17 bases between the two germline ends. Per germline, CDR1 LNHDA and CDR2 SQIVND (reference sequence). The CDR3 bases are TGTGCCAGTAGTATTCAAGGGCAGGGGAGACAGACCCAGTACTTC. Amino acids: CASSIQGQGRQTQYF.